This is a list of T cell receptor beta chains from one sample in a study of regulatory T cells in long-lasting Graves disease. TCRdb itself ran the multiplex PCR reads through MiXCR, one entry per CDR3 protein. The sample contains about 560,000 distinct CDR3 sequences, roughly 15% of which appear only once. This sample also belongs to another study, concerning T cells in Graves' hyperthyroidism and ophthalmopathy.

Sample: peripheral blood mononuclear cells (PBMCs), taken at new diagnosis, from a patient treated with antithyroid drugs. The receptors shown here come from a man aged 18 to 30 with Graves disease. The conserved cysteine and the conserved F or W are not part of the CDR3 here. D genes are given only for firm matches. Rows may omit the clone size; those that give it use once, few, many or a size class.

CDR3: ASSAQGRYSSTDTQY; D: NA; size: few; V: TRBV9
CDR3: SARGFPGVESSTDTQY; D: NA; size: many; V: TRBV20-1
CDR3: ATSRDLSQSGDGYT; D: NA; size: many; V: TRBV15
CDR3: ASSMRGLYEQY; D: TRBD1; size: many; V: TRBV27
CDR3: ASRPRGGVNTEAF; D: NA; size: many; V: TRBV6-1
CDR3: ASSQGTGGLYGYT; D: NA; size: many; V: TRBV12-3/TRBV12-4
CDR3: ASSLARGGGTDTQY; D: NA; size: NA; V: TRBV5-1
CDR3: SARDARVKLAGDTDTQY; D: TRBD2; size: many; V: TRBV20-1
CDR3: ASSRASGRFDEQF; D: TRBD2; size: many; V: TRBV18
CDR3: ASSPLSGRYNEQF; D: TRBD2; size: few; V: TRBV11-2
CDR3: SAFQQGAEAF; D: NA; size: NA; V: TRBV20-1
CDR3: ASSVGSTGGAYGYT; D: TRBD1; size: many; V: TRBV9
CDR3: ASSLRGGTGVTEAF; D: TRBD1; size: many; V: TRBV5-1
CDR3: ASSRAQGVTGELF; D: NA; size: NA; V: TRBV7-3
CDR3: ASSPTTTYEQY; D: NA; size: many; V: TRBV18
CDR3: ASSLAVAGGPTKNEQF; D: TRBD2; size: many; V: TRBV7-9
CDR3: ASKGSYPGTEAF; D: NA; size: many; V: TRBV27
CDR3: AGSKTSGSGNEQF; D: TRBD2; size: NA; V: TRBV3-1
CDR3: ASSAGTGATNTEAF; D: TRBD1; size: many; V: TRBV6-1
CDR3: SARPRAFQDQPQH; D: NA; size: NA; V: TRBV20-1
CDR3: ASSSGLAGLSVSY; D: TRBD2; size: few; V: TRBV7-3
CDR3: ASSLWVSSSYNEQF; D: NA; size: few; V: TRBV7-9
CDR3: ASSLGTGVSSGNTIY; D: TRBD1; size: many; V: TRBV7-8
CDR3: ASSYGETAEQF; D: NA; size: few; V: TRBV6-9
CDR3: ASSRSGWSSYEQY; D: TRBD2; size: many; V: TRBV7-9
CDR3: ASRLGGITNTGELF; D: TRBD2; size: NA; V: TRBV27
CDR3: ASSQTSGGWDEQF; D: TRBD2; size: NA; V: TRBV6-2/TRBV6-3
CDR3: ASSQVPREQY; D: NA; size: many; V: TRBV12-3/TRBV12-4
CDR3: ASSYSRDGEMNTEAF; D: NA; size: many; V: TRBV6-5
CDR3: SATFGGGNSPLH; D: NA; size: NA; V: TRBV20-1
CDR3: ASSLRVPYEQY; D: NA; size: many; V: TRBV5-1
CDR3: ASSYVGQKNSPLH; D: TRBD1; size: NA; V: TRBV6-5
CDR3: ASTGLRAANEKLF; D: NA; size: few; V: TRBV2
CDR3: AWSFGTSGYEQY; D: TRBD2; size: few; V: TRBV30
CDR3: SARDNRVSTDTQY; D: NA; size: many; V: TRBV20-1
CDR3: SASRGLNTEAF; D: NA; size: NA; V: TRBV20-1
CDR3: ASSLAAGGRYEQY; D: TRBD1; size: many; V: TRBV27
CDR3: SARWTSGQETQY; D: TRBD2; size: many; V: TRBV20-1
CDR3: ASSPGTSIHNEQF; D: TRBD2; size: many; V: TRBV12-3/TRBV12-4
CDR3: ASSQEGEGTDTQY; D: NA; size: NA; V: TRBV3-1
CDR3: ASSRGLAGDEQF; D: TRBD2; size: many; V: TRBV7-3
CDR3: ASSLIVVTDTQY; D: NA; size: few; V: TRBV5-1
CDR3: AWRTYSSYT; D: NA; size: NA; V: TRBV30